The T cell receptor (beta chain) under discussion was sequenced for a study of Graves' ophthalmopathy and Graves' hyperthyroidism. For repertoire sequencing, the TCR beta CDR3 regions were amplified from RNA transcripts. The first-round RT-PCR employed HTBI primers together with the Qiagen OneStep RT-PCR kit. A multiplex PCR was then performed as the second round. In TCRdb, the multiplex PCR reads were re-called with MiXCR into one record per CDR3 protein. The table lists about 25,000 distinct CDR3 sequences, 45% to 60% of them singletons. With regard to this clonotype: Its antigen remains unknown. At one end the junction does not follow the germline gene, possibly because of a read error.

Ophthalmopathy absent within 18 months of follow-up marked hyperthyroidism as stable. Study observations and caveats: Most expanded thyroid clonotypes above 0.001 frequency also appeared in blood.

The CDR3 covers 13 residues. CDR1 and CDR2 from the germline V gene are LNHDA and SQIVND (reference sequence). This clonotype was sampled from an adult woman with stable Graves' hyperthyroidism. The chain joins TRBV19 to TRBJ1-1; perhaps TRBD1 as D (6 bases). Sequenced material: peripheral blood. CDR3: CASSRGGNTEAFF. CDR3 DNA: TGTGCCAGTAGTAGAGGGGGGAACACTGAAGCGTTCTTT. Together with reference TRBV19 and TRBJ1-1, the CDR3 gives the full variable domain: DGGITQSPKYLFRKEGQNVTLSCEQNLNHDAMYWYRQDPGQGLRLIYYSQIVNDFQKGDIAEGYSVSREKKESFPLTVTSAQKNPTAFYLCASSRGGNTEAFFGQGTRLTVV.